The 27 T cell receptor beta chains given below trace back to one sample, sequenced in a study of blood T cell repertoires in COVID-19. Only in-frame clones appear in the TCRdb table, and some are missing; sequencing was by immunoSEQ multiplex PCR. Of 220,000 or so clones listed, under 90% are singletons. Sequenced sample: PBMCs or T cells enriched from blood (not recorded which). The receptors come from a woman aged 60-75 years who had recovered from COVID-19.

The V and J genes are TRBV6-5 and TRBJ1-2, with D maybe TRBD1 (5 bases). Trimming removed 0 bases from V and 6 bases from J, with 8 bases in between. CDR1 MNHEY and CDR2 SVGAGI come from the germline V gene. This CDR3 contains 13 residues. CDR3 residues: CASSYSGGDGYTF. In nucleotides, the CDR3 is TGTGCCAGCAGTTACTCAGGAGGGGATGGCTACACCTTC.

V usage is TRBV7-2 and J usage is TRBJ2-6; the match to TRBD1 covers 7 bases. CDR3 length: 18 amino acids. Germline CDR1 reads SGHTA; CDR2 reads FQGNSA. The ends lost 5 bases at V and 0 bases at J; junction bases unmatched: 10. CDR3 in DNA: TGTGCCAGCAGCCTCCATTTTAAGGGGGCCTCTGGGGCCAACGTCCTGACTTTC. Its protein product is CASSLHFKGASGANVLTF.

About this clone: An end of the junction differs from the germline gene, which may be a read error. This rearrangement joins TRBV12-3 or TRBV12-4 to TRBJ2-7; TRBD2 matches at 11 bases. CDR3 length equals 11 residues. CDR3 amino acids: CASSSGTSGLF. The DNA of the CDR3 is TGTGCCAGCAGTTCCGGGACTAGCGGACTCTTC.

This chain joins TRBV5-1 and TRBJ1-1; D unresolved. Trimming shortened V by 5 bases and J by 1 base, and 15 bases separated the two germline ends. The CDR3 consists of 15 residues. Germline V gene data show CDR1 as SGHRS and CDR2 as YFSETQ. The CDR3: CASRAIEGGNTEAFF. In nucleotides, the CDR3 is TGCGCCAGCAGGGCGATTGAAGGAGGGAACACTGAAGCTTTCTTT.

The chain is built from TRBV5-1 and TRBJ2-3, with 12 bases identical to TRBD2. From germline, CDR1 is SGHRS and CDR2 YFSETQ. This CDR3 has 17 amino acids. V shed 3 bases, J shed 0 bases, and the junction held 5 bases outside the gene matches. CDR3 in amino acids: CASSSGLAGSSTDTQYF. CDR3 in DNA: TGCGCCAGCAGCTCGGGACTAGCGGGTTCTAGCACAGATACGCAGTATTTT.

The V gene is TRBV7-8, the J gene TRBJ1-3, with D perhaps matching TRBD1 (5 bases). The CDR3 runs to 14 residues. Deletions cut 5 bases from V and 0 bases from J, with 8 bases between. Germline V gene lookup returns CDR1 SGHVS and CDR2 FQNEAQ. The CDR3, as DNA: TGTGCCAGCAGCATACAGGACTCTGGAAACACCATATATTTT. The encoded protein is CASSIQDSGNTIYF.

This clone was picked up a small number of times. V is TRBV27 and J is TRBJ1-4, with 8 bases that match TRBD1. Per germline, CDR1 MNHEY and CDR2 SMNVEV (reference sequence). The CDR3 is 17 amino acids. J was trimmed by 0 bases and V by 5 bases; bases with no gene match: 8. This CDR3 is CASSPGQDFATNEKLFF. CDR3 in DNA: TGTGCCAGCAGTCCGGGACAGGACTTTGCAACTAATGAAAAACTGTTTTTT.

V usage is TRBV5-1 and J usage is TRBJ1-2; TRBD1 aligns across 8 bases. This CDR3 spans 15 amino acids. Germline trimming cut 4 bases from V and 3 bases from J; bases unmatched to any gene: 8. In germline, CDR1 is SGHRS, CDR2 YFSETQ. The CDR3 nucleotides are TGCGCCAGCAGCCCTGACAGGGGAGCCCACTATGGCTACACCTTC. Its protein is CASSPDRGAHYGYTF.

This rearrangement joins TRBV3-1 (or the pseudogene TRBV3-2) to TRBJ2-7; 12 positions match TRBD2. Germline V gives CDR1 LGHDT, CDR2 YNNKEL (reference sequence). Trimming cost V 4 bases and J 0 bases; bases outside gene matches: 7. This CDR3 comprises 17 residues. The CDR3 DNA sequence: TGTGCCAGCAGCCCCTCCCTAGCGGGAGGGCCCTCCTACGAGCAGTACTTC. It yields the protein CASSPSLAGGPSYEQYF.

This clone came up once. The chain couples TRBV28 to TRBJ1-5, with 10 bases identical to TRBD1. Germline values: CDR1 MDHEN, CDR2 SYDVKM. V lost 8 bases to trimming and J lost 6 bases; unmatched junction nucleotides: 10. The CDR3 length is 15 residues. DNA for the CDR3: TGTGCCAGCCCCCCGACAGGGGGCGTGAGTCAGCCCCAGCATTTT. This encodes CASPPTGGVSQPQHF.

The J gene is TRBJ2-7, the V gene TRBV4-1; 7 positions match TRBD2. The V and J ends lost 0 bases and 3 bases, in that order; junction bases with no gene match: 5. The CDR3 runs 15 residues. CDR1 and CDR2 from the germline V gene are MGHRA and YSYEKL. The CDR3 sequence is CASSQEPAGIYEQYF. In nucleotides, the CDR3 is TGCGCCAGCAGCCAAGAACCAGCGGGGATCTACGAGCAGTACTTC.

The gene calls are TRBV6-5 and TRBJ1-4; D might be TRBD1 (6 bases). The CDR3 length is 13 residues. The germline gives CDR1 MNHEY, CDR2 SVGAGI. Trimming pared 11 bases from V and 2 bases from J, leaving 12 bases between. The DNA of the CDR3 is TGTGCCGTGGGGGGGCGGACTAATGAAAAACTGTTTTTT. Protein: CAVGGRTNEKLFF.

The V gene is TRBV5-6, the J gene TRBJ2-5; 8 bases fit TRBD1. Germline CDR1 reads SGHDT; CDR2 reads YYEEEE. The V segment lost 4 bases and the J segment 5 bases; nucleotides outside the gene matches: 22. The CDR3 has 19 amino acids. The CDR3 DNA reads as TGTGCCAGCAGCCTGATCCACCGGGACAGGAATCTGTTGTGGGAGACCCAGTACTTC. It is translated as CASSLIHRDRNLLWETQYF.

The CDR3 region has the DNA TGTGCCAGCAGCGTCGGTTTGGGGGCGAAGAGAGAGCAGTACTTC. It is translated as CASSVGLGAKREQYF. The rearrangement joins TRBV9 to TRBJ2-7, with a weak D call TRBD1 (6 bases). Germline assignment: CDR1 SGDLS and CDR2 YYNGEE. Trimming pared 2 bases from V and 7 bases from J, leaving 19 bases between. The CDR3 is 15 amino acids.

The V and J genes are TRBV12-3 or TRBV12-4 and TRBJ2-7; no definite D call. Trimming removed 8 bases at V and 2 bases at J, with 10 bases between. The CDR3 is 12 residues long. The CDR3 region is CASRLSPYEQYF. CDR3 DNA sequence: TGTGCCAGCCGTCTTAGCCCCTACGAGCAGTACTTC.

The chain recombines TRBV4-2 with TRBJ2-3; the match to TRBD2 covers 10 bases. The CDR3 loop spans 16 amino acids. Trimming took 2 bases from V and 7 from J; bases not matched to a gene: 9. From germline, CDR1 is LGHNA and CDR2 YNFKEQ. The CDR3 is CASSQLLAGEGNTQYF. Here the CDR3 DNA reads TGTGCCAGCAGCCAACTCCTAGCGGGAGAAGGAAATACGCAGTATTTT.

The chain combines TRBV12-5 with TRBJ2-3, with D hard to call. V lost 3 bases, J lost 4 bases, and 14 bases lay in between. The CDR3 runs to 15 residues. Germline values: CDR1 LGHNT, CDR2 FRNRAP. This CDR3 is CASGLPSALPDTQYF. The DNA for the CDR3 is TGTGCTAGTGGTTTACCCAGCGCCCTCCCAGATACGCAGTATTTT.

The rearrangement joins TRBV5-1 to TRBJ1-1, with 7 bases fitting TRBD1. Germline lookup yields CDR1 SGHRS and CDR2 YFSETQ. V was pared by 1 base and J by 1 base, with 1 base of the junction left unmatched. The CDR3 runs 14 residues. The CDR3 coding sequence is TGCGCCAGCAGCTTGCAGGGGGGGAACACTGAAGCTTTCTTT. It specifies CASSLQGGNTEAFF.

The V and J genes are TRBV3-1 (or the pseudogene TRBV3-2) and TRBJ2-5; TRBD2 aligns across 7 bases. V dropped 4 bases and J dropped 5; count of bases not matched to a gene: 7. Germline V lookup: CDR1 LGHDT, CDR2 YNNKEL (reference sequence). CDR3 length equals 14 residues. The CDR3 loop reads CASSRGTTGETQYF. As DNA, the CDR3 is TGTGCCAGCAGCCGTGGGACTACCGGGGAGACCCAGTACTTC.

The chain couples TRBV5-6 to TRBJ2-1, with 7 bases matching TRBD1. Germline-derived CDR1 and CDR2 are SGHDT and YYEEEE. The CDR3 is 15 amino acids. V was pared by 4 bases and J by 2 bases, with 6 bases of the junction left unmatched. This CDR3 reads CASSVQGPAYNEQFF. The DNA of the CDR3 is TGTGCCAGCAGCGTACAGGGGCCGGCCTACAATGAGCAGTTCTTC.

The CDR3 DNA is TGTGCCAGCAGCTTAGACGCGAGACAGGGAGTAAGTGGCTACACCTTC. It yields the protein CASSLDARQGVSGYTF. J is TRBJ1-2 and V is TRBV7-9, with 7 bases fitting TRBD1. V was clipped by 1 base and J by 7 bases; unmatched bases: 12. Germline lookup yields CDR1 SEHNR and CDR2 FQNEAQ (reference sequence). This CDR3 spans 16 amino acids.

For the CDR3, the DNA is TGTGCCAGCAGTTCCCGGACGGGGTGGACTGAAGCTTTCTTT. Translation: CASSSRTGWTEAFF. This rearrangement joins TRBV6-5 to TRBJ1-1; D unclear. The germline CDR1 and CDR2 sequences are MNHEY and SVGAGI. With 4 bases removed from V and 5 bases from J, the gap between germline ends came to 14 bases. The CDR3 runs 14 residues.

V usage is TRBV2 and J usage is TRBJ2-7; 9 bases fit TRBD1. The CDR3 sequence is 14 residues long. Germline-derived CDR1 and CDR2 are SNHLY and FYNNEI. Trimming took 4 bases from V and 5 from J; bases not matched to a gene: 6. The CDR3 here is CASSVRTGAHEQYF. CDR3 nucleotides: TGTGCCAGCAGTGTTCGGACAGGGGCCCACGAGCAGTACTTC.

The genes are TRBV3-1 (or the pseudogene TRBV3-2) and TRBJ1-5; D might be TRBD1 (6 bases). Looked up from germline, CDR1 is LGHDT and CDR2 is YNNKEL (reference sequence). The CDR3 totals 15 residues. V was trimmed by 3 bases and J by 1 base, leaving 10 bases between them. CDR3 protein: CASSHSDRSNQPQHF. For the CDR3, the DNA is TGTGCCAGCAGCCATTCTGACAGGAGCAATCAGCCCCAGCATTTT.

The rearrangement joins TRBV5-1 to TRBJ2-7; 11 bases are shared with TRBD2. The CDR3 is 15 residues long. Germline CDR1 SGHRS, CDR2 YFSETQ. The J segment lost 2 bases and the V segment lost 0 bases, leaving 1 base of the junction unmatched. CDR3 DNA sequence: TGCGCCAGCAGCTTGGTACTAGCGGGGGCCTACGAGCAGTACTTC. Translation: CASSLVLAGAYEQYF.

This clone was counted a few times. The chain carries TRBV5-1 and TRBJ2-7; possible D gene TRBD1, 6 bases. This CDR3 spans 14 amino acids. The germline V and J ends were trimmed by 1 base and 4 bases, with 12 bases remaining between them. CDR1 is SGHRS, CDR2 YFSETQ, per germline. CDR3 amino acids: CASSLRGQTYEQYF. CDR3 coding DNA: TGCGCCAGCAGCTTGAGAGGACAGACATACGAGCAGTACTTC.

A remark on this clone: Other DNA sequences within the sample encode an identical CDR3. The rearrangement joins TRBV6-5 to TRBJ1-5, with D perhaps TRBD1 (6 bases). CDR3 length equals 15 residues. V lost 4 bases, J lost 1 base, and 11 bases lay in between. Germline assignment: CDR1 MNHEY and CDR2 SVGAGI. The CDR3 protein is CASSLNRASNQPQHF. The CDR3 DNA follows: TGTGCCAGCAGTTTGAACAGGGCAAGCAATCAGCCCCAGCATTTT.